Presented here are 22 T cell receptor beta chains from one specimen sequenced in a study of cytomegalovirus exposure and HLA in healthy donors. A multiplex PCR was run with 60 Vbeta primers and 13 Jbeta primers. Method: immunoSEQ multiplex PCR; TCRdb's copy keeps in-frame clones and lacks some. The table records about 70,000 clones, roughly 90% of them present only once. Sequencing was performed on PBMCs. Source of these receptors: a woman between 25 and 40 years old in good health and CMV-seronegative.

The CDR3 protein is CASSIRTGNQPQHF. The CDR3 DNA is TGTGCCAGTAGTATACGGACAGGCAATCAGCCCCAGCATTTT. This chain connects TRBV19 to TRBJ1-5; tentative D call: TRBD1 (6 bases). The CDR3 is 14 residues long. V gave up 2 bases and J gave up 2 bases, with 7 bases separating them. The germline V gene encodes CDR1 LNHDA and CDR2 SQIVND (reference sequence). Complete variable domain (other parts from reference TRBV19 and TRBJ1-5): DGGITQSPKYLFRKEGQNVTLSCEQNLNHDAMYWYRQDPGQGLRLIYYSQIVNDFQKGDIAEGYSVSREKKESFPLTVTSAQKNPTAFYLCASSIRTGNQPQHFGDGTRLSIL.

V usage is TRBV9 and J usage is TRBJ1-6, with TRBD1 as a possible D gene (5 bases). Looked up from germline, CDR1 is SGDLS and CDR2 is YYNGEE. V lost 0 bases, J lost 9 bases, and 10 bases lay in between. The CDR3 consists of 14 residues. CDR3: CASSVEGEGSPLHF. As DNA, the CDR3 is TGTGCCAGCAGCGTAGAAGGGGAAGGTTCACCCCTCCACTTT.

V is TRBV11-3 and J is TRBJ2-1; TRBD2 matches 12 bases. Germline values: CDR1 SGHNT, CDR2 YENEEA. The CDR3 contains 15 residues. With 3 bases clipped from V and 8 bases from J, the junction kept 5 bases outside the gene matches. In DNA, the CDR3 is TGTGCCAGCAGCTTCCGACTAGCGGGAGAACATGAGCAGTTCTTC. Encoded protein: CASSFRLAGEHEQFF.

This chain links TRBV11-3 with TRBJ2-7; 10 bases fit TRBD2. The ends lost 5 bases at V and 7 bases at J; junction bases unmatched: 11. The CDR3 length is 15 residues. Looked up from germline, CDR1 is SGHNT and CDR2 is YENEEA. The CDR3 is CASSNTGTSAEEQYF. The CDR3 nucleotides read TGTGCCAGCAGCAACACCGGGACTAGCGCGGAGGAGCAGTACTTC.

The V call is TRBV2, the J call TRBJ2-5, with TRBD2 matching over 9 bases. The DNA end lines up better with TRBJ2-7; the J call may be wrong. Germline values: CDR1 SNHLY, CDR2 FYNNEI. The CDR3 spans 15 residues. The CDR3, as DNA: TGTGCCAGCAGTGAAAGGCTAGCGGGGCAGTACGAGCAGTACTTC. This codes for CASSERLAGQYEQYF.

V is TRBV2 and J is TRBJ1-2, with a possible D match to TRBD1 (5 bases). CDR3 size: 12 residues. V lost 5 bases and J 8 bases, leaving 12 bases between the germline ends. In germline, CDR1 is SNHLY, CDR2 FYNNEI. CDR3 sequence: CASSSQGDGYTF. The CDR3 DNA reads TGTGCCAGCAGTTCCCAGGGTGACGGCTACACCTTC.

The gene calls are TRBV28 and TRBJ1-2; TRBD1 aligns across 8 bases. The V segment lost 5 bases and the J segment 8 bases; nucleotides outside the gene matches: 10. The CDR3 sequence is 14 residues long. Germline loops: CDR1 MDHEN, CDR2 SYDVKM. The CDR3: CASSPRTGMRGYTF. In DNA form, the CDR3 reads TGTGCCAGCAGTCCCCGGACAGGGATGAGAGGCTACACCTTC.

This chain links TRBV7-9 with TRBJ2-7; weak D call: TRBD1 (5 bases). CDR1 is SEHNR and CDR2 is FQNEAQ in the germline V gene (reference sequence). Trimming stripped 1 base from V and 0 bases from J, with 10 bases between. This CDR3 has 15 residues. Here the CDR3 DNA reads TGTGCCAGCAGCTTAGGGCAGGGCCTCTCCTACGAGCAGTACTTC. Protein sequence: CASSLGQGLSYEQYF. Based on the CDR3 plus reference TRBV7-9 and TRBJ2-7, the full variable domain is DTGVSQNPRHKITKRGQNVTFRCDPISEHNRLYWYRQTLGQGPEFLTYFQNEAQLEKSRLLSDRFSAERPKGSFSTLEIQRTEQGDSAMYLCASSLGQGLSYEQYFGPGTRLTVT.

This sequence joins TRBV2 and TRBJ1-2; TRBD1 matches at 8 bases. V trimming: 10 bases; J trimming: 0 bases; junction bases outside the gene matches: 10. Germline V gene sequence: CDR1 SNHLY, CDR2 FYNNEI. The CDR3 totals 15 residues. For the CDR3, the DNA is TGTGCCACTCACGTGGACAGGGATGCTAACTATGGCTACACCTTC. As protein: CATHVDRDANYGYTF.

The chain has TRBV5-1 and TRBJ2-5; D uncertain. Germline CDR1 SGHRS, CDR2 YFSETQ. Trimming took off 0 bases at V and 3 bases at J, with 6 bases between the two ends. This CDR3 has 13 amino acids. As DNA, the CDR3 is TGCGCCAGCAGCTTGGTACGGGAAGAGACCCAGTACTTC. Translating it yields CASSLVREETQYF.

The genes are TRBV30 and TRBJ2-5; tentative D call: TRBD2 (6 bases). Germline V CDR1 and CDR2: GTSNPN, SVGIG (reference sequence). This CDR3 has 15 amino acids. With 0 bases removed from V and 5 bases from J, the gap between germline ends came to 16 bases. The CDR3 protein is CAWSVLGTHTETQYF. CDR3 bases: TGTGCCTGGAGTGTACTGGGGACTCACACGGAGACCCAGTACTTC.

In the case of this clone: This CDR3 fails to terminate in the conserved phenylalanine or tryptophan, so it likely reflects a read error. This chain connects TRBV2 to TRBJ1-1; no reliable D call. V lost 1 base, J lost 5 bases, and 5 bases lay in between. This CDR3 contains 12 residues. The germline CDR1 and CDR2 sequences are SNHLY and FYNNEI. CDR3 bases: TGTGCCAGCAGTGAAGTAAGGACTGAAGCTTTCTCT. Protein: CASSEVRTEAFS.

The V and J genes are TRBV7-3 and TRBJ2-7; D is undetermined. The CDR3 runs to 14 residues. Trimming stripped 5 bases from V and 2 bases from J, with 13 bases between. Germline values: CDR1 SGHTA, CDR2 FQGTGA. The CDR3 is CASSQHAGPYEQYF. CDR3 in DNA: TGTGCCAGCAGCCAACACGCAGGCCCCTACGAGCAGTACTTC.

The CDR3 sequence is CASSKLSQGAYEQYF. Here the CDR3 DNA reads TGTGCCAGCAGCAAACTGAGCCAGGGGGCCTACGAGCAGTACTTC. The chain has TRBV21-1 and TRBJ2-7; the tabulated D call, TRBD1, remains unverified against the DNA. TRBV21-1 is a listed pseudogene. The CDR3 has 15 residues.

This sequence joins TRBV6-1 and TRBJ2-5, with 9 bases lining up with TRBD1. CDR3 length: 14 amino acids. Per germline, CDR1 MNHNS and CDR2 SASEGT. V lost 3 bases and J lost 4; bases outside the gene matches: 3. DNA of the CDR3: TGTGCCAGCAGTGAGAACAGGGGGCCAGAGACCCAGTACTTC. Protein: CASSENRGPETQYF.

V is TRBV7-3 and J is TRBJ2-3; 10 bases match TRBD2. The CDR3 consists of 14 residues. Germline V gene sequence: CDR1 SGHTA, CDR2 FQGTGA. After removal of 6 bases from V and 3 bases from J, the junction contained 3 bases not matched to a gene. The CDR3 is CASRLAGSTDTQYF. For the CDR3, the DNA is TGTGCCAGCAGACTAGCGGGGTCAACAGATACGCAGTATTTT. Looking up the rest from reference TRBV7-3 and TRBJ2-3 gives the full variable domain: GAGVSQTPSNKVTEKGKYVELRCDPISGHTALYWYRQSLGQGPEFLIYFQGTGAADDSGLPNDRFFAVRPEGSVSTLKIQRTERGDSAVYLCASRLAGSTDTQYFGPGTRLTVL.

The chain carries TRBV5-4 and TRBJ2-1; a possible D gene is TRBD1 (6 bases). This CDR3 is 15 amino acids long. The germline V gene has CDR1 SGHNT and CDR2 YYREEE (reference sequence). The ends were cut back, 3 bases at V and 5 bases at J, with 15 bases in the middle. The CDR3 nucleotides read TGTGCCAGCAGCTCTTCTACCAGGGGTCACAATGAGCAGTTCTTC. It translates to CASSSSTRGHNEQFF.

This chain links TRBV5-5 with TRBJ1-1; D not resolved. The germline V gene encodes CDR1 SGHKS and CDR2 YYEKEE (reference sequence). CDR3 size: 16 residues. With 0 bases removed from V and 0 bases from J, the gap between germline ends came to 12 bases. The CDR3 DNA follows: TGTGCCAGCAGCTTGGTCCCCCCCACAGTGAACACTGAAGCTTTCTTT. Its protein product is CASSLVPPTVNTEAFF.

This chain connects TRBV5-1 to TRBJ2-3; 7 bases are a match to TRBD2. Germline V gene data show CDR1 as SGHRS and CDR2 as YFSETQ. The CDR3 is made up of 16 amino acids. Losses at the gene ends were 1 base for V and 2 bases for J; bases not matched to a gene: 7. The CDR3 DNA reads as TGCGCCAGCAGCTTGAAAACTAGCGAAAACACAGATACGCAGTATTTT. This gives the protein CASSLKTSENTDTQYF.

The J gene is TRBJ2-2, the V gene TRBV11-3; unclear D gene. The germline V gene has CDR1 SGHNT and CDR2 YENEEA. CDR3 length equals 13 residues. V lost 5 bases, J lost 7 bases, and 11 bases lay in between. CDR3 loop: CASSPEFDGELFF. CDR3 bases: TGTGCCAGCAGCCCGGAGTTTGACGGGGAGCTGTTTTTT.

The J gene is TRBJ1-6, the V gene TRBV27, with 9 bases lining up with TRBD1. In germline, CDR1 is MNHEY, CDR2 SMNVEV (reference sequence). V lost 0 bases, J lost 10 bases, and 13 bases stayed unmatched. This CDR3 is 18 amino acids long. CDR3 in amino acids: CASSLSNRGPSTGSPLHF. CDR3 DNA: TGTGCCAGCAGTTTATCCAACAGGGGGCCCTCTACAGGCTCACCCCTCCACTTT.

The genes are TRBV11-2 and TRBJ1-1; D ambiguous. Germline-derived CDR1 and CDR2 are SGHAT and FQNNGV. There are 13 residues in the CDR3. Trimming removed 1 base at V and 3 bases at J, with 6 bases between. CDR3 residues: CASSLGGDTEAFF. The DNA of the CDR3 is TGTGCCAGCAGCTTAGGCGGGGACACTGAAGCTTTCTTT.